This entry lists 18 T cell receptor beta chains sequenced from one sample in a study of T-cell reconstitution after alpha-beta-depleted transplantation in children. This sample's TCRbeta library carried unique molecular identifier barcodes. One entry per CDR3 protein, called by TCRdb with MiXCR from the PCR reads. The table shows roughly 670,000 distinct CDR3 sequences, with 13% occurring only once. The sequencing here drew on PBMCs, taken before TCRalphabeta/CD19-depleted stem cell transplant. The receptors stem from a girl aged 2-15 years with congenital amegakaryocytic thrombocytopenia, due to receive a stem cell transplant.

This clonotype has only a few counts. The CDR3 DNA reads as TGTGCCAGCAGTCATCAAGGTTTCGGGAGCACTGAAGCTTTCTTT. Amino acid sequence: CASSHQGFGSTEAFF. J is TRBJ1-1 and V is TRBV7-6; D remains unclear. The CDR3 runs to 15 residues. Trimming shortened V by 6 bases and J by 4 bases, and 18 bases separated the two germline ends. Germline V lookup: CDR1 SGHVS, CDR2 FNYEAQ.

This clonotype was observed a few times. The J gene is TRBJ2-1, the V gene TRBV20-1; D ambiguous. The V gene's germline CDR1 is DFQATT and CDR2 SNEGSKA (reference sequence). This CDR3 has 15 amino acids. V lost 0 bases and J 1 base, leaving 10 bases between the germline ends. CDR3 nucleotides: TGCAGTGCTAGAGAAAGCGCCCAGTCCTACAATGAGCAGTTCTTC. Amino acid sequence: CSARESAQSYNEQFF.

This clonotype showed up many times. The CDR3 DNA is TGTGCCACCCGACAGGGAGAGACCCAGTACTTC. Translating it yields CATRQGETQYF. The genes are TRBV4-2 and TRBJ2-5; 7 positions match TRBD1. This CDR3 spans 11 amino acids. Trimming took 10 bases from V and 4 from J; bases not matched to a gene: 3. Germline-derived CDR1 and CDR2 are LGHNA and YNFKEQ.

V and J are TRBV5-6 and TRBJ2-1, with D maybe TRBD1 (6 bases). The CDR3 totals 12 residues. Germline CDR1 and CDR2: SGHDT and YYEEEE. Trimming stripped 4 bases from V and 10 bases from J, with 12 bases between. The CDR3 DNA reads as TGTGCCAGCAGCACACAGGGTTGGGAGCAGTTCTTC. Translation: CASSTQGWEQFF. The whole variable domain, remainder taken from reference TRBV5-6 and TRBJ2-1, is DAGVTQSPTHLIKTRGQQVTLRCSPKSGHDTVSWYQQALGQGPQFIFQYYEEEERQRGNFPDRFSGHQFPNYSSELNVNALLLGDSALYLCASSTQGWEQFFGPGTRLTVL.

This clonotype came up many times. CDR3 sequence: CASSIPGGTQHF. The CDR3 DNA reads as TGTGCCAGCAGCATCCCGGGAGGGACCCAGCATTTT. V usage is TRBV7-9 and J usage is TRBJ1-5, with D uncertain. CDR3 length equals 12 residues. V was pared by 5 bases and J by 11 bases, with 13 bases between. Germline values: CDR1 SEHNR, CDR2 FQNEAQ (reference sequence).

This clonotype was detected many times. The genes are TRBV5-1 and TRBJ2-2; D possibly corresponds to TRBD2 (6 bases). Trimming stripped 3 bases from V and 0 bases from J, with 15 bases between. The CDR3 has 17 amino acids. CDR1 and CDR2 from the germline V gene are SGHRS and YFSETQ. CDR3 amino acids: CASSWGGAGTNTGELFF. CDR3 nucleotides: TGCGCCAGCAGCTGGGGAGGCGCCGGGACGAACACCGGGGAGCTGTTTTTT.

The chain carries TRBV24-1 and TRBJ1-5, with D perhaps matching TRBD1 (5 bases). CDR1 and CDR2 from the germline V gene are KGHDR and SFDVKD. This CDR3 is built from 16 residues. Trimming shortened V by 4 bases and J by 2 bases, and 14 bases separated the two germline ends. In DNA, the CDR3 is TGTGCCACCAGTGAAGGTAACAGGCCGGGCAATCAGCCCCAGCATTTT. Translation gives CATSEGNRPGNQPQHF.

The sample holds a few counts of this clonotype. The V call is TRBV12-3 or TRBV12-4, the J call TRBJ2-5; TRBD2 agrees at 7 bases. Losses at the gene ends were 3 bases for V and 7 bases for J; bases not matched to a gene: 11. The CDR3 is 15 amino acids. CDR3 nucleotide sequence: TGTGCCAGCAGTTTTGGTTTTGGCGGGAGAGTGACCCAGTACTTC. Its translation is CASSFGFGGRVTQYF.

A few counts support this clonotype. V usage is TRBV7-8 and J usage is TRBJ2-3; 7 bases are a match to TRBD1. CDR3 size: 17 residues. V shed 1 base and J 2 bases; nucleotides not matched to a gene: 9. Germline V gives CDR1 SGHVS, CDR2 FQNEAQ. CDR3 DNA sequence: TGTGCCAGCAGCTTAGAATTGACAGGGAGAAACACAGATACGCAGTATTTT. Protein: CASSLELTGRNTDTQYF.

The rearrangement links TRBV28 to TRBJ2-7; 7 bases map to TRBD2. After removal of 4 bases from V and 1 base from J, the junction contained 7 bases not matched to a gene. The CDR3 length is 15 residues. Germline CDR1 MDHEN, CDR2 SYDVKM. CDR3 sequence reads: CASSSPSGDSYEQYF. The CDR3 region has the DNA TGTGCCAGCAGTTCTCCCAGCGGGGATTCCTACGAGCAGTACTTC. Filled out from reference TRBV28 and TRBJ2-7, the complete variable domain reads DVKVTQSSRYLVKRTGEKVFLECVQDMDHENMFWYRQDPGLGLRLIYFSYDVKMKEKGDIPEGYSVSREKKERFSLILESASTNQTSMYLCASSSPSGDSYEQYFGPGTRLTVT.

This clonotype was counted only a few times. The gene calls are TRBV12-3 or TRBV12-4 and TRBJ2-5; 7 positions match TRBD2. Unmatched junction bases numbered 7, after V lost 6 bases and J lost 3 bases. CDR3 size: 14 residues. The CDR3: CASSRREDEETQYF. In nucleotides, the CDR3 is TGTGCCAGCAGCCGACGGGAGGACGAAGAGACCCAGTACTTC.

This clonotype appeared many times. The J gene is TRBJ1-2, the V gene TRBV7-9; D gene ambiguous. Looked up from germline, CDR1 is SEHNR and CDR2 is FQNEAQ (reference sequence). Trimming took 3 bases from V and 2 from J, leaving 10 bases between them. This CDR3 region has 14 residues. This CDR3 is CASSLGGGNYGYTF. CDR3 nucleotide sequence: TGTGCCAGCAGCTTGGGCGGAGGGAACTATGGCTACACCTTC. The variable domain in full, completed from reference TRBV7-9 and TRBJ1-2, reads DTGVSQNPRHKITKRGQNVTFRCDPISEHNRLYWYRQTLGQGPEFLTYFQNEAQLEKSRLLSDRFSAERPKGSFSTLEIQRTEQGDSAMYLCASSLGGGNYGYTFGSGTRLTVV.

The table lists this clonotype with many counts. This chain joins TRBV20-1 and TRBJ2-2; TRBD2 aligns across 8 bases. CDR3 size: 13 residues. Germline CDR1 is DFQATT and CDR2 is SNEGSKA (reference sequence). Germline trimming cut 8 bases from V and 2 bases from J; bases unmatched to any gene: 4. The CDR3 DNA reads as TGCAGTATAACTAGCGGTAACACCGGGGAGCTGTTTTTT. Amino acid sequence: CSITSGNTGELFF.

This clonotype was detected many times. An end of the junction does not agree with germline; a read error may underlie this. This chain uses TRBV5-1 with TRBJ1-1; D gene uncertain. The germline CDR1 and CDR2 sequences are SGHRS and YFSETQ. CDR3 length: 12 residues. The CDR3 loop reads CASSLQNTEAFF. The CDR3 bases are TGTGCCAGCAGTTTACAGAACACTGAAGCTTTCTTT.

The J gene is TRBJ2-3, the V gene TRBV11-2; D is undetermined. The CDR3 loop spans 13 amino acids. V lost 5 bases and J 4 bases, leaving 10 bases between the germline ends. CDR1 SGHAT and CDR2 FQNNGV come from the germline V gene. Here the CDR3 reads CASSKDVADTQYF. In DNA form, the CDR3 reads TGTGCCAGCAGCAAGGATGTCGCAGATACGCAGTATTTT.

CDR3 region: CASSLDDGGPNTGELFF. The CDR3 bases are TGTGCCAGCAGCTTAGATGACGGCGGGCCCAACACCGGGGAGCTGTTTTTT. This chain uses TRBV7-6 with TRBJ2-2; D is possibly TRBD2 (5 bases). Between the trimmed V and J ends, which lost 1 base and 2 bases, there was a span of 14 bases. Germline V lookup: CDR1 SGHVS, CDR2 FNYEAQ. This CDR3 contains 17 residues.

This clonotype has just a few counts. The V gene is TRBV7-2, the J gene TRBJ2-1; D is possibly TRBD1 (5 bases). The V and J ends lost 0 bases and 5 bases respectively, with 11 bases between them. The CDR3 is 15 amino acids. Germline V gene data show CDR1 as SGHTA and CDR2 as FQGNSA. This CDR3 is CASSLAPGANNEQFF. The CDR3 DNA reads TGTGCCAGCAGCTTAGCTCCTGGGGCTAACAATGAGCAGTTCTTC.

As regards this clonotype: This may come from a read error, since a much larger clone is one base off. The chain links TRBV20-1 to TRBJ2-5, with D tentatively TRBD2 (5 bases). This CDR3 is 13 amino acids long. CDR1 and CDR2 from the germline V gene are DFQATT and SNEGSKA (reference sequence). CDR3 DNA sequence: TGCAGTGCAGCACTTAGGAGGCAAGAGCCCCAGTACTTC. Its translation: CSAALRRQEPQYF.